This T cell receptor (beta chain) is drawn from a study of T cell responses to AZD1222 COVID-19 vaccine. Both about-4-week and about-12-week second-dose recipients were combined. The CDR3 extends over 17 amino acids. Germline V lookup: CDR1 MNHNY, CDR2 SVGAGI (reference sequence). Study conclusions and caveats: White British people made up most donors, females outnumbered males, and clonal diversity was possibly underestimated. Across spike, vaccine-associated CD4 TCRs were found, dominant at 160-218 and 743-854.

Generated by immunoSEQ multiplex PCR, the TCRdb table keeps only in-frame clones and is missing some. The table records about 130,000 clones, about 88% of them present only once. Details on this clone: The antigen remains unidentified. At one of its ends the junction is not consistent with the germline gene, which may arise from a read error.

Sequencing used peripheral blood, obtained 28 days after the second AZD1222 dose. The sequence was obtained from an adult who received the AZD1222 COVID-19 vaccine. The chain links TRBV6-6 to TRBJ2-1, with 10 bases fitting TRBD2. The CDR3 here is CTSSRLAGASSYNEQFF. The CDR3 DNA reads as TGTACCAGCAGTCGGCTAGCGGGGGCGAGCTCCTACAATGAGCAGTTCTTC.